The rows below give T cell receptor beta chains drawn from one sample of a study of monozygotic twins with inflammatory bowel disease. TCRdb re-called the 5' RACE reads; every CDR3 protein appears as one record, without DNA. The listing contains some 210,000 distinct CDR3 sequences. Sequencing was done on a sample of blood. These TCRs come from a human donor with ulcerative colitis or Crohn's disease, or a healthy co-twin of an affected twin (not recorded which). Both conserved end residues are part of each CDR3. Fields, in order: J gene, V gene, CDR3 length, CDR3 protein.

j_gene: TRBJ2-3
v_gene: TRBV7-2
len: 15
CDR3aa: CASSLAGGRTDTQYF

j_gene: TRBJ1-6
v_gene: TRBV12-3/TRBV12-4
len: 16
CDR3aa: CASSSQQGSYNSPLHF

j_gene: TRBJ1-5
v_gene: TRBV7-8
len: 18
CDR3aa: CASSLARRVREEDQPQHF

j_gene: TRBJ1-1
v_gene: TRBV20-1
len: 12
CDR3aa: CSAALGGASAFF

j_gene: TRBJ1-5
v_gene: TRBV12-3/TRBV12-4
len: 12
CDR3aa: CASRSTTGSQHF

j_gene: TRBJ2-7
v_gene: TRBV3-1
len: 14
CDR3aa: CASSPGTVNYEQYF

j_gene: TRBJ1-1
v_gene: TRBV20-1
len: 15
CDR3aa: CSARDPAGGDTEAFF

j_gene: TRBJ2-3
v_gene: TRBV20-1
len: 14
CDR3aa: CSADRGQAADTQYF

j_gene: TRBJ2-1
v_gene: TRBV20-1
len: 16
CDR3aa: CSARYAEGSSYNEQFF

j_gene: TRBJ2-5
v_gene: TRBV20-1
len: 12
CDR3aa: CSAREGGQTQYF

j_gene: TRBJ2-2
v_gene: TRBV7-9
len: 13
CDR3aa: CASSSNPGGELFF

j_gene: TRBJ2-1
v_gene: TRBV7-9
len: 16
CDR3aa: CASSPRGGSSYNEQFF

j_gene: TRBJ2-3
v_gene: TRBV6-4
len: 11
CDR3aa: CAGRVTITQYF

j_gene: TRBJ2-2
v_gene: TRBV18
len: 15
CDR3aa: CASSPRGVNTGELFF

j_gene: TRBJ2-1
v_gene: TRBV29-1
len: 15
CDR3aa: CSSMVGARSYNEQFF

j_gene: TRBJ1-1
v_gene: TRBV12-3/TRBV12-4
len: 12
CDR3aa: CASSSHLSEAFF

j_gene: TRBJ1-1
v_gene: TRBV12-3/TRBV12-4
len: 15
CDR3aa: CASSPRIGMGTEAFF